This T cell receptor beta chain came from a study of T cells expressing NK-cell markers. With the 5' RACE reads reprocessed, TCRdb shows one record per CDR3 protein and no DNA. The ten most abundant clones cover 3% to 4.5% of a sample with a few hundred thousand distinct CDR3 sequences. The CDR3 contains 15 residues. The germline V gene encodes CDR1 LNHNV and CDR2 YYDKDF (reference sequence). The chain uses TRBV15 and TRBJ1-6; there is no DNA to check the TCRdb D call of TRBD1. The sequenced sample consisted of blood T cells: a sorted CD56 or NKG2C T cell subset, CD4+ or CD8+ T cells, or bulk PBMC T cells (not recorded which). The receptor was derived from a young man in good health. The CDR3 is CATQIGGARDSPLHF.